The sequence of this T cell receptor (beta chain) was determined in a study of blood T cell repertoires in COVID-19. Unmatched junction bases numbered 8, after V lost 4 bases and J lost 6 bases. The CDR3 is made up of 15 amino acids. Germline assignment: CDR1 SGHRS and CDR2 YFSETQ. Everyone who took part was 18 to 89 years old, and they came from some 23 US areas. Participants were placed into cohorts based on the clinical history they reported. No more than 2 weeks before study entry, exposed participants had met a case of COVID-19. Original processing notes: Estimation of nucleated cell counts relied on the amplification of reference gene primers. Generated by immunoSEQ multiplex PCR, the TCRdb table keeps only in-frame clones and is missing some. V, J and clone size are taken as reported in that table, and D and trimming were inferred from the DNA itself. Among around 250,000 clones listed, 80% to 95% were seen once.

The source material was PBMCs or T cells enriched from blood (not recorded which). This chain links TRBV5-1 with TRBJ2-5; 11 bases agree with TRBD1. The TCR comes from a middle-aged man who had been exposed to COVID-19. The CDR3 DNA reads TGCGCCAGCAGCCCCGGGACAGGGGGGTGGAAGACCCAGTACTTC. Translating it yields CASSPGTGGWKTQYF.